This is a list of T cell receptor beta chains from one sample in a study of OX40 agonist ivuxolimab in advanced cancers. The method was immunoSEQ multiplex PCR; TCRdb's version includes in-frame clones alone and lacks a portion of them. The sample lists 65,000 to 70,000 clones, roughly four fifths occurring once. The material sequenced was CD4+ or CD8+ T cells sorted from blood, taken in a trial of the OX40 agonist ivuxolimab. The receptors come from an adult with an advanced solid tumor such as melanoma, head and neck, liver or kidney cancer. CDR3s include the opening cysteine and the closing phenylalanine or tryptophan. The D gene is left open where the match is weak. Size values are once, few and many counts, or a class for expanded clones, and some rows have none.

size: few; length: 14; J: TRBJ1-6; V: TRBV9; D: TRBD1; DNA: TGTGCCAGCAGACAGGGGCTATCAGATTCACCCCTCCACTTT; CDR3: CASRQGLSDSPLHF
size: .; length: 16; J: TRBJ1-2; V: TRBV4-1; D: .; DNA: TGCGCCAGCAGAGTCGCACTCCCAAGCCGGGACTATGGCTACACCTTC; CDR3: CASRVALPSRDYGYTF
size: .; length: 16; J: TRBJ2-1; V: TRBV9; D: TRBD2; DNA: TGTGCCAGCAGCTCTAGACTAGCGGGAGGGAGCAATGAGCAGTTCTTC; CDR3: CASSSRLAGGSNEQFF
size: .; length: 18; J: TRBJ2-1; V: TRBV15; D: TRBD2; DNA: TGTGCCACCAGCAGATCCCCTCGCTGGTGGGAGGGATACAATGAGCAGTTCTTC; CDR3: CATSRSPRWWEGYNEQFF
size: .; length: 15; J: TRBJ1-1; V: TRBV19; D: .; DNA: TGTGCCAGCCAGGTGGGGGGGCCGGAGAACACTGAAGCTTTCTTT; CDR3: CASQVGGPENTEAFF
size: .; length: 14; J: TRBJ1-1; V: TRBV14; D: .; DNA: TGTGCCAGCAGCCAAGATTTTCCATTCACTGAAGCTTTCTTT; CDR3: CASSQDFPFTEAFF
size: .; length: 15; J: TRBJ2-1; V: TRBV27; D: TRBD2; DNA: TGTGCCAGCAGTTCCAGCGGGACGGAGTACAATGAGCAGTTCTTC; CDR3: CASSSSGTEYNEQFF
size: .; length: 12; J: TRBJ1-6; V: TRBV2; D: .; DNA: TGTGCCAGCAATGTAGTGGGGTCACCCCTCCACTTT; CDR3: CASNVVGSPLHF
size: .; length: 14; J: TRBJ1-2; V: TRBV27; D: .; DNA: TGTGCCAGCAGAGAACAGGGCGCGGACTATGGCTACACCTTC; CDR3: CASREQGADYGYTF
size: .; length: 19; J: TRBJ1-3; V: TRBV18; D: TRBD1; DNA: TGTGCCAGCTCACCTCCAGGGGGGCTTACTGGATTTACTGGAAACACCATATATTTT; CDR3: CASSPPGGLTGFTGNTIYF
size: .; length: 14; J: TRBJ1-1; V: TRBV6-1; D: .; DNA: TGTGCCAGCAGTGTAACAGGGATGAACACTGAAGCTTTCTTT; CDR3: CASSVTGMNTEAFF
size: .; length: 16; J: TRBJ1-3; V: TRBV9; D: TRBD1; DNA: TGTGCCAGCAGCCCGGACACAGGGGGGTCTGGAAACACCATATATTTT; CDR3: CASSPDTGGSGNTIYF
size: once; length: 15; J: TRBJ1-1; V: TRBV19; D: .; DNA: TGTGCCAGTAGTTCACGGACAACTGGGAGTACTGAAGCTTTCTTT; CDR3: CASSSRTTGSTEAFF
size: .; length: 15; J: TRBJ1-1; V: TRBV6-6; D: .; DNA: TGTGCCAGCAGACCCACCACAGGGTACAACACTGAAGCTTTCTTT; CDR3: CASRPTTGYNTEAFF
size: .; length: 19; J: TRBJ2-6; V: TRBV5-5; D: TRBD1; DNA: TGTGCCAGCAGCCATCGGCCGGGACAGGAGTTTTCTGGGGCCAACGTCCTGACTTTC; CDR3: CASSHRPGQEFSGANVLTF
size: .; length: 15; J: TRBJ2-3; V: TRBV5-4; D: .; DNA: TGTGCCAGCAGAAGAGGCCTAGATAGCACAGATACGCAGTATTTT; CDR3: CASRRGLDSTDTQYF
size: .; length: 13; J: TRBJ1-4; V: TRBV6-5; D: TRBD1; DNA: TGTGCCAGTGGGGACAGGCGATATGAAAAACTGTTTTTT; CDR3: CASGDRRYEKLFF
size: .; length: 19; J: TRBJ2-3; V: TRBV2; D: TRBD2; DNA: TGTGCCAGCAGTGAAGGTGGAATAGCGGGAGTGCACCCCACAGATACGCAGTATTTT; CDR3: CASSEGGIAGVHPTDTQYF
size: once; length: 14; J: TRBJ2-2; V: TRBV6-5; D: .; DNA: TGTGCCATCGGTGGGGCGGAGAACACCGGGGAGCTGTTTTTT; CDR3: CAIGGAENTGELFF
size: .; length: 13; J: TRBJ1-4; V: TRBV4-1; D: .; DNA: TGCGCCAGCAGACCTACATCCCGCGAAAAACTGTTTTTT; CDR3: CASRPTSREKLFF
size: .; length: 13; J: TRBJ1-4; V: TRBV15; D: .; DNA: TGTGCCACCAGCAGAGATTCCGCGGAAAAACTGTTTTTT; CDR3: CATSRDSAEKLFF
size: .; length: 18; J: TRBJ2-1; V: TRBV11-2; D: TRBD2; DNA: TGTGCCAGCAGCTTATTCCCAGCGGGGGGAAGCTCCTACAATGAGCAGTTCTTC; CDR3: CASSLFPAGGSSYNEQFF
size: .; length: 17; J: TRBJ1-2; V: TRBV4-1; D: .; DNA: TGCGCCAGCAGCCAAGATTTCGGCAGTTTAGGGCCCTATGGCTACACCTTC; CDR3: CASSQDFGSLGPYGYTF
size: .; length: 15; J: TRBJ2-1; V: TRBV5-4; D: TRBD2; DNA: TGTGCCAGCAGCTTGGACGCTAGCGGGTACAATGAGCAGTTCTTC; CDR3: CASSLDASGYNEQFF
size: once; length: 13; J: TRBJ2-1; V: TRBV19; D: TRBD1; DNA: TGTGCCAGTAGTCGGGACAGGATCAAGGAGCAGTTCTTC; CDR3: CASSRDRIKEQFF
size: .; length: 15; J: TRBJ1-5; V: TRBV4-3; D: .; DNA: TGCGCCAGCAGCCAAGATCTGGGCCATCATCAGCCCCAGCATTTT; CDR3: CASSQDLGHHQPQHF
size: .; length: 13; J: TRBJ1-2; V: TRBV18; D: .; DNA: TGTGCCAGCTCAGGGCCCGGGACCGATGGCTACACCTTC; CDR3: CASSGPGTDGYTF
size: .; length: 13; J: TRBJ1-4; V: TRBV30; D: .; DNA: TGTGCCTACGGGGTTGCAACTAATGAAAAACTGTTTTTT; CDR3: CAYGVATNEKLFF
size: .; length: 12; J: TRBJ2-1; V: TRBV27; D: .; DNA: TGTGCCAGCGGACACTCCTACAATGAGCAGTTCTTC; CDR3: CASGHSYNEQFF
size: .; length: 17; J: TRBJ2-1; V: TRBV7-3; D: TRBD2; DNA: TGTGCCAGCAGCCCCGAACTAGCGATAAGCTCCTACAATGAGCAGTTCTTC; CDR3: CASSPELAISSYNEQFF
size: .; length: 14; J: TRBJ1-1; V: TRBV10-3; D: TRBD1; DNA: TGTGCCATCAGCGACAGGGGAGTTGACACTGAAGCTTTCTTT; CDR3: CAISDRGVDTEAFF
size: .; length: 14; J: TRBJ2-3; V: TRBV7-3; D: .; DNA: TGTGCCAGCAGCTTAACGGGCCCCACAGATACGCAGTATTTT; CDR3: CASSLTGPTDTQYF
size: few; length: 13; J: TRBJ1-5; V: TRBV10-3; D: .; DNA: TGTGCCATCAGGAGCGATGGCAATCAGCCCCAGCATTTT; CDR3: CAIRSDGNQPQHF
size: .; length: 13; J: TRBJ1-1; V: TRBV2; D: .; DNA: TGTGCCAGCAGCGGTGACTGGGTTACTGAAGCTTTCTTT; CDR3: CASSGDWVTEAFF
size: .; length: 14; J: TRBJ2-7; V: TRBV5-1; D: TRBD2; DNA: TGCGCCAGCAGCTTAGCTAGCGGCTCCTACGAGCAGTACTTC; CDR3: CASSLASGSYEQYF
size: .; length: 11; J: TRBJ1-1; V: TRBV29-1; D: .; DNA: TGCAGCGGGGGGGGATTTGAGGTAGCTTTCTTT; CDR3: CSGGGFEVAFF
size: .; length: 13; J: TRBJ2-1; V: TRBV7-3; D: TRBD1; DNA: TGTGCCAGCAGCTCCATCAGGGGGAATGAGCAGTTCTTC; CDR3: CASSSIRGNEQFF
size: once; length: 15; J: TRBJ1-2; V: TRBV7-8; D: TRBD1; DNA: TGTGCCAGCAGCTCCGGACAGGGAACCGGTTTGGGCTACACCTTC; CDR3: CASSSGQGTGLGYTF
size: .; length: 14; J: TRBJ1-4; V: TRBV29-1; D: .; DNA: TGCAGCGTCGGGTTCGACAGCACTAATGAAAAACTGTTTTTT; CDR3: CSVGFDSTNEKLFF
size: .; length: 14; J: TRBJ2-1; V: TRBV14; D: TRBD1; DNA: TGTGCCAGCAGCCGGACAGGGGGCTACAATGAGCAGTTCTTC; CDR3: CASSRTGGYNEQFF
size: .; length: 13; J: TRBJ1-2; V: TRBV7-6; D: TRBD1; DNA: TGTGCCAGCAGCCCGTCCACAGGGGATGGCTACACCTTC; CDR3: CASSPSTGDGYTF
size: few; length: 16; J: TRBJ1-3; V: TRBV9; D: .; DNA: TGTGCCAGCAGCGTAGCCGCGGGCTCCTCTGGAAACACCATATATTTT; CDR3: CASSVAAGSSGNTIYF
size: .; length: 15; J: TRBJ2-3; V: TRBV7-2; D: TRBD2; DNA: TGTGCCAGCCGAACCCCAGCGGGGGGCACAGATACGCAGTATTTT; CDR3: CASRTPAGGTDTQYF
size: .; length: 13; J: TRBJ2-5; V: TRBV5-1; D: .; DNA: TGCGCCAGCAGCTTGGAACTACAAGAGACCCAGTACTTC; CDR3: CASSLELQETQYF
size: .; length: 15; J: TRBJ2-1; V: TRBV18; D: TRBD2; DNA: TGTGCCAGCTCACCACTAGCGGGGGGGGACAATGAGCAGTTCTTC; CDR3: CASSPLAGGDNEQFF
size: .; length: 14; J: TRBJ2-7; V: TRBV10-3; D: .; DNA: TGTGCCATCAGCCAGGACAGAGACTCCTACGAGCAGTACTTC; CDR3: CAISQDRDSYEQYF
size: .; length: 12; J: TRBJ1-2; V: TRBV19; D: .; DNA: TGTGCCAGTAGTATGGCAGACTATGGCTACACCTTC; CDR3: CASSMADYGYTF
size: few; length: 15; J: TRBJ2-5; V: TRBV7-9; D: TRBD1; DNA: TGTGCCAGCAGCAGCCGGGGGACAGGACAAGAGACCCAGTACTTC; CDR3: CASSSRGTGQETQYF
size: .; length: 17; J: TRBJ2-2; V: TRBV9; D: .; DNA: TGTGCCAGCAGCGTACCCCGTGGGCAGGGCGACACCGGGGAGCTGTTTTTT; CDR3: CASSVPRGQGDTGELFF
size: .; length: 13; J: TRBJ1-1; V: TRBV30; D: .; DNA: TGTGCCTGGAGTGTACAGCTGAACACTGAAGCTTTCTTT; CDR3: CAWSVQLNTEAFF
size: .; length: 15; J: TRBJ2-2; V: TRBV9; D: TRBD1; DNA: TGTGCCAGCAGCGTAGGACAGGGGGCTGCCGGGGAGCTGTTTTTT; CDR3: CASSVGQGAAGELFF
size: few; length: 16; J: TRBJ2-3; V: TRBV28; D: TRBD2; DNA: TGTGCCAGCAGCTCCTTCTCGCGGGGGGGGGCAGATACGCAGTATTTT; CDR3: CASSSFSRGGADTQYF
size: .; length: 16; J: TRBJ2-6; V: TRBV7-2; D: .; DNA: TGTGCCAGCAGCTCAAAATCAGGGGCTGGGGCCAACGTCCTGACTTTC; CDR3: CASSSKSGAGANVLTF